The 4 T cell receptor beta chains reported below all come from one sample, sequenced in a study of T cells after yellow fever vaccination. From the 5' RACE reads, TCRdb called clonotypes with MiXCR, one entry per CDR3 protein. Of 300,000 to 400,000 distinct CDR3 sequences listed, 8.5% to 10% were seen once; the top ten hold more than 15%. The input for sequencing was PBMCs, taken on the day of the first yellow fever vaccination. These receptors were taken from a young man who received the YFV17D yellow fever vaccine.

This rearrangement joins TRBV6-2 or TRBV6-3 to TRBJ2-3, with D tentatively TRBD1 or TRBD2 (6 bases each). CDR3 length: 16 amino acids. V was cut by 2 bases and J by 0 bases, with 12 bases left in between. In germline, CDR1 is MNHEY, CDR2 SVGEGT. The CDR3 reads CASSYEGGPSTDTQYF. For the CDR3, the DNA is TGTGCCAGCAGTTACGAAGGGGGGCCTAGCACAGATACGCAGTATTTT.

This clonotype was detected only a few times. The chain employs TRBV5-6 and TRBJ2-3; TRBD2 matches 11 bases. Germline trimming cut 3 bases from V and 6 bases from J; bases unmatched to any gene: 3. The germline CDR1 and CDR2 sequences are SGHDT and YYEEEE. This CDR3 comprises 14 residues. Written as DNA, the CDR3 is TGTGCCAGCAGCTCGCCTAGCGGGGGGGATACGCAGTATTTT. It translates to CASSSPSGGDTQYF.

This clonotype was seen ten or more times. The chain joins TRBV29-1 to TRBJ1-5; TRBD1 matches at 11 bases. Germline CDR1 SQVTM, CDR2 ANQGSEA. The trim removed 8 bases at V and 6 bases at J, leaving 6 bases unmatched. CDR3 length: 13 amino acids. The CDR3 bases are TGCAGCACGGACAGGGGGCTTTGTCAGCCCCAGCATTTT. Protein sequence: CSTDRGLCQPQHF. Full variable domain (outside the CDR3, taken from reference TRBV29-1 and TRBJ1-5): SAVISQKPSRDICQRGTSLTIQCQVDSQVTMMFWYRQQPGQSLTLIATANQGSEATYESGFVIDKFPISRPNLTFSTLTVSNMSPEDSSIYLCSTDRGLCQPQHFGDGTRLSIL.

The gene calls are TRBV29-1 and TRBJ2-3, with a tentative D call TRBD2 (6 bases). Trimming pared 0 bases from V and 0 bases from J, leaving 13 bases between. Germline lookup yields CDR1 SQVTM and CDR2 ANQGSEA. The CDR3 has 16 residues. The CDR3 region has the DNA TGCAGCGTTGAAGATCAGCCGGGACTGAGCACAGATACGCAGTATTTT. Its translation is CSVEDQPGLSTDTQYF.